A selection of T cell receptor beta chains follows, all from one sample in a study of blood T cell repertoires in COVID-19. This table comes from immunoSEQ multiplex PCR, and its TCRdb copy is limited to in-frame clones, with some not included. This table has over 200,000 clones, around 80% appearing once. The sequencing input was peripheral blood. The receptors originated from an elderly man with acute or convalescent COVID-19. Each CDR3 is given with its conserved first and last residue. The order of the fields is CDR3 DNA, CDR3 protein, clone size, V gene, J gene, D gene, CDR3 length. The D gene is left open where the match is weak. Rows may omit the clone size; those that give it use once, few, many or a size class.

CDR3 DNA: TGTGCCACCAGTTCTAGCGGGGATTACAATGAGCAGTTCTTC
CDR3 protein: CATSSSGDYNEQFF
clone size: NA
V gene: TRBV24-1
J gene: TRBJ2-1
D gene: TRBD2
CDR3 length: 14

CDR3 DNA: TGTGCCAGCAGCTTGGCCGGACAGCTCTATGGCTACACCTTC
CDR3 protein: CASSLAGQLYGYTF
clone size: NA
V gene: TRBV5-4
J gene: TRBJ1-2
D gene: NA
CDR3 length: 14

CDR3 DNA: TGTGCCACCAGCAGAGATCGTGACAGGAGCTCCTACGAGCAGTACTTC
CDR3 protein: CATSRDRDRSSYEQYF
clone size: NA
V gene: TRBV15
J gene: TRBJ2-7
D gene: NA
CDR3 length: 16

CDR3 DNA: TGTGCCAGCAGTGAAGCGCCAGCGGCGAACACCGGGGAGCTGTTTTTT
CDR3 protein: CASSEAPAANTGELFF
clone size: NA
V gene: TRBV2
J gene: TRBJ2-2
D gene: NA
CDR3 length: 16

CDR3 DNA: TGTGCCTGGAGTGCGGACAAGACCGGGGAGCTGTTTTTT
CDR3 protein: CAWSADKTGELFF
clone size: NA
V gene: TRBV30
J gene: TRBJ2-2
D gene: NA
CDR3 length: 13

CDR3 DNA: TGTGCCAGCAGGGAAGGGGGGGTGGCCTACACCTTC
CDR3 protein: CASREGGVAYTF
clone size: NA
V gene: TRBV6-1
J gene: TRBJ1-2
D gene: NA
CDR3 length: 12

CDR3 DNA: TGCAGCGCTCCGGGACAGTCTTATGGCTACACCTTC
CDR3 protein: CSAPGQSYGYTF
clone size: once
V gene: TRBV29-1
J gene: TRBJ1-2
D gene: TRBD1
CDR3 length: 12

CDR3 DNA: TGTGCCAGCAGTCTGACAGGGCTAGAGACCCAGTACTTC
CDR3 protein: CASSLTGLETQYF
clone size: NA
V gene: TRBV28
J gene: TRBJ2-5
D gene: TRBD1
CDR3 length: 13

CDR3 DNA: TGTGCCACCAGCGTGACTAGCGGGAGGCTCAATGAGCAGTTCTTC
CDR3 protein: CATSVTSGRLNEQFF
clone size: NA
V gene: TRBV24-1
J gene: TRBJ2-1
D gene: TRBD2
CDR3 length: 15

CDR3 DNA: TGTGCCATCAGTGGGTCGGGACAGGGGATATCCTACAATGAGCAGTTCTTC
CDR3 protein: CAISGSGQGISYNEQFF
clone size: NA
V gene: TRBV10-3
J gene: TRBJ2-1
D gene: TRBD1
CDR3 length: 17

CDR3 DNA: TGTGCCACCTCGAGCCAGACGGGAGGAAACACCATATATTTT
CDR3 protein: CATSSQTGGNTIYF
clone size: NA
V gene: TRBV19
J gene: TRBJ1-3
D gene: NA
CDR3 length: 14

CDR3 DNA: TGTGCCAGCAGCCGCCGGGTAGCCGAGACCCAGTACTTC
CDR3 protein: CASSRRVAETQYF
clone size: NA
V gene: TRBV3-1/TRBV3-2
J gene: TRBJ2-5
D gene: NA
CDR3 length: 13

CDR3 DNA: TGTGCCAGCAGTCCCGGGACTAGCGGGGCCATCCAAGAGACCCAGTACTTC
CDR3 protein: CASSPGTSGAIQETQYF
clone size: NA
V gene: TRBV25-1
J gene: TRBJ2-5
D gene: TRBD2
CDR3 length: 17

CDR3 DNA: TGTGCTAGTGGTTTGGCCGCGGGACAGGGAGCTGGGGAGACCCAGTACTTC
CDR3 protein: CASGLAAGQGAGETQYF
clone size: NA
V gene: TRBV12-5
J gene: TRBJ2-5
D gene: TRBD1
CDR3 length: 17

CDR3 DNA: TGTGCCAGCTCCCCGGGACTAGCGGGAGCGATGGGTCGCCATACGCAGTATTTT
CDR3 protein: CASSPGLAGAMGRHTQYF
clone size: NA
V gene: TRBV28
J gene: TRBJ2-3
D gene: TRBD2
CDR3 length: 18

CDR3 DNA: TGTGCCAGCAGCACTTTAGAGCAGTACTTC
CDR3 protein: CASSTLEQYF
clone size: NA
V gene: TRBV9
J gene: TRBJ2-7
D gene: NA
CDR3 length: 10

CDR3 DNA: TGCGCCAGCAGCGCAATAGCGGGAAGCTCCTACAATGAGCAGTTCTTC
CDR3 protein: CASSAIAGSSYNEQFF
clone size: NA
V gene: TRBV5-1
J gene: TRBJ2-1
D gene: TRBD2
CDR3 length: 16

CDR3 DNA: TGTGCCAGCAGCTTGACAGTAGTTAGGAACACTGAAGCTTTCTTT
CDR3 protein: CASSLTVVRNTEAFF
clone size: NA
V gene: TRBV11-3
J gene: TRBJ1-1
D gene: NA
CDR3 length: 15

CDR3 DNA: TGCGCCAGCAGCTTGGGATTAGCGGGAGTGCCGGAGCAGTTCTTC
CDR3 protein: CASSLGLAGVPEQFF
clone size: NA
V gene: TRBV5-1
J gene: TRBJ2-1
D gene: TRBD2
CDR3 length: 15

CDR3 DNA: TGTGCCAGCACCCCCGGGACAGGGGGCTTGGAGACCCAGTACTTC
CDR3 protein: CASTPGTGGLETQYF
clone size: NA
V gene: TRBV2
J gene: TRBJ2-5
D gene: TRBD1
CDR3 length: 15

CDR3 DNA: TGTGCCTGGAGTGTAGCCGGGACCCAGTACTTC
CDR3 protein: CAWSVAGTQYF
clone size: NA
V gene: TRBV30
J gene: TRBJ2-5
D gene: NA
CDR3 length: 11

CDR3 DNA: TGCGCCAGCAGCCCTGTTCCAGGGTCTCAAGAGACCCAGTACTTC
CDR3 protein: CASSPVPGSQETQYF
clone size: once
V gene: TRBV5-1
J gene: TRBJ2-5
D gene: NA
CDR3 length: 15

CDR3 DNA: TGCGCCAGCAGCCCAGGACAGATTGTTGCTGGGGCCAACGTCCTGACTTTC
CDR3 protein: CASSPGQIVAGANVLTF
clone size: NA
V gene: TRBV5-1
J gene: TRBJ2-6
D gene: NA
CDR3 length: 17

CDR3 DNA: TGTGCCAGCAGCACTAGCGGTTCTTACAATGAGCAGTTCTTC
CDR3 protein: CASSTSGSYNEQFF
clone size: NA
V gene: TRBV11-2
J gene: TRBJ2-1
D gene: TRBD2
CDR3 length: 14

CDR3 DNA: TGTGCCAGCAGCTTAGACGGGGTCACCGGGGAGCTGTTTTTT
CDR3 protein: CASSLDGVTGELFF
clone size: NA
V gene: TRBV7-8
J gene: TRBJ2-2
D gene: NA
CDR3 length: 14

CDR3 DNA: TGTGCCAGTAGTTTAATGAATCAGCCCCAGCATTTT
CDR3 protein: CASSLMNQPQHF
clone size: NA
V gene: TRBV19
J gene: TRBJ1-5
D gene: NA
CDR3 length: 12

CDR3 DNA: TGCAGCGTCAAACAAAGACAGGATTCCCACGAGCAGTACTTC
CDR3 protein: CSVKQRQDSHEQYF
clone size: NA
V gene: TRBV29-1
J gene: TRBJ2-7
D gene: NA
CDR3 length: 14

CDR3 DNA: TGTGCCAGCTCACCACGTCGTGGTAGCTCCTACGAGCAGTACTTC
CDR3 protein: CASSPRRGSSYEQYF
clone size: NA
V gene: TRBV18
J gene: TRBJ2-7
D gene: NA
CDR3 length: 15

CDR3 DNA: TGTGCCAGCAGCTTAGAAGCGGTGGAGACCCAGTACTTC
CDR3 protein: CASSLEAVETQYF
clone size: NA
V gene: TRBV2
J gene: TRBJ2-5
D gene: NA
CDR3 length: 13

CDR3 DNA: TGTGCCAGCAGCTTAGATCTGGACAGTCGTACTGAAGCTTTCTTT
CDR3 protein: CASSLDLDSRTEAFF
clone size: once
V gene: TRBV7-9
J gene: TRBJ1-1
D gene: NA
CDR3 length: 15

CDR3 DNA: TGTGCCAGCTCCAGGGAACAAAAACTGTTTTTT
CDR3 protein: CASSREQKLFF
clone size: NA
V gene: TRBV28
J gene: TRBJ1-4
D gene: NA
CDR3 length: 11

CDR3 DNA: TGTGCCAGCAGTTTTAGCGGGAGTGGAACAGATACGCAGTATTTT
CDR3 protein: CASSFSGSGTDTQYF
clone size: NA
V gene: TRBV6-5
J gene: TRBJ2-3
D gene: TRBD2
CDR3 length: 15

CDR3 DNA: TGTGCCAGCAGCGCTACTAGCGAGCAGAACACCGGGGAGCTGTTTTTT
CDR3 protein: CASSATSEQNTGELFF
clone size: NA
V gene: TRBV9
J gene: TRBJ2-2
D gene: TRBD2
CDR3 length: 16

CDR3 DNA: TGTGCCACTAGCGGGCAGATGTACAATGAGCAGTTCTTC
CDR3 protein: CATSGQMYNEQFF
clone size: NA
V gene: TRBV5-6
J gene: TRBJ2-1
D gene: TRBD2
CDR3 length: 13

CDR3 DNA: TGTGCCAGCAGTGAAAGTCTAGCTTCTTTGAGGGAGCAGTTCTTC
CDR3 protein: CASSESLASLREQFF
clone size: NA
V gene: TRBV6-1
J gene: TRBJ2-1
D gene: NA
CDR3 length: 15

CDR3 DNA: TGTGCCAGCAGCGTTCCGTCGGGGGGTGGAGTCACAGATACGCAGTATTTT
CDR3 protein: CASSVPSGGGVTDTQYF
clone size: NA
V gene: TRBV9
J gene: TRBJ2-3
D gene: TRBD2
CDR3 length: 17